A single sample is the source of the 23 T cell receptor beta chains below, sequenced in a study of T-cell reconstitution after alpha-beta-depleted transplantation in children. During its preparation, the TCRbeta library received unique molecular identifiers. TCRdb re-called the PCR reads through MiXCR, storing one row per CDR3 protein. The sample lists around 92,000 distinct CDR3 sequences; less than 15% were seen once. The sample was PBMCs from the stem cell graft donor, taken from the stem cell graft. The source of these receptors is a human donor who donated a stem cell graft to a child with inherited bone marrow failure.

This clonotype was found a few times. V gene TRBV6-1 combines with J gene TRBJ2-1; D is perhaps TRBD1 (5 bases). The CDR3 is 17 amino acids. Trimming removed 2 bases at V and 1 base at J, with 15 bases between. Germline CDR1 reads MNHNS; CDR2 reads SASEGT. The CDR3 spells CASSERVSQGSYNEQFF. The CDR3 bases are TGTGCCAGCAGTGAAAGGGTCTCTCAGGGATCCTACAATGAGCAGTTCTTC.

This clonotype was counted at least ten times. V and J are TRBV6-2 or TRBV6-3 and TRBJ2-5; 11 bases line up with TRBD1. This CDR3 region has 15 residues. V was clipped by 6 bases and J by 5 bases; unmatched bases: 8. The germline V gene has CDR1 MNHEY and CDR2 SVGEGT. The DNA of the CDR3 is TGTGCCAGCAGCCAGGACAGGGGGCGAAAGGAGACCCAGTACTTC. Its translation: CASSQDRGRKETQYF.

The sample holds many counts of this clonotype. The V gene is TRBV3-1, the J gene TRBJ2-7, with D maybe TRBD1 (6 bases). CDR3 length equals 14 residues. Trimming shortened V by 1 base and J by 2 bases, and 9 bases separated the two germline ends. The germline gives CDR1 LGHDT, CDR2 YNNKEL (reference sequence). The CDR3 DNA is TGTGCCAGCAGCCAAGGTCACAGGGCCTACGAGCAGTACTTC. This codes for CASSQGHRAYEQYF.

This clonotype showed up many times. The chain links TRBV29-1 to TRBJ1-1; D is uncertain. The germline CDR1 and CDR2 sequences are SQVTM and ANQGSEA. This CDR3 comprises 16 residues. V was pared by 3 bases and J by 3 bases, with 20 bases between. The DNA of the CDR3 is TGCAGCGTTGAGTCCCCATACAGAAACGACCACACTGAAGCTTTCTTT. As protein: CSVESPYRNDHTEAFF.

This clonotype came up many times. V and J are TRBV5-1 and TRBJ2-2; TRBD1 is a possible D gene (6 bases). The CDR3 extends over 15 amino acids. Germline CDR1 and CDR2: SGHRS and YFSETQ. Deletions cut 10 bases from V and 0 bases from J, with 16 bases between. In DNA form, the CDR3 reads TGCGCCGGGCGTCAGGGGTCTGCGAACACCGGGGAGCTGTTTTTT. Amino acid sequence: CAGRQGSANTGELFF.

The V and J genes are TRBV7-6 and TRBJ2-1; no reliable D call. This CDR3 contains 14 residues. The V end lost 7 bases, the J end lost 0 bases, and 10 bases lay between the germline ends. Per the germline V gene, CDR1 is SGHVS and CDR2 is FNYEAQ. The DNA of the CDR3 is TGTGCCAGCAATCCCGGAAGCTCCTACAATGAGCAGTTCTTC. Translation: CASNPGSSYNEQFF.

This clonotype occurred many times. J is TRBJ1-2 and V is TRBV11-2; maybe TRBD1 (5 bases). V lost 5 bases and J lost 4, with 11 bases in between. CDR3 length: 13 residues. Germline CDR1 is SGHAT and CDR2 is FQNNGV. Here the CDR3 reads CASSHRDGYGYTF. For the CDR3, the DNA is TGTGCCAGCAGCCACCGGGACGGCTATGGCTACACCTTC.

This clonotype was seen at least ten times. The chain uses TRBV12-3 or TRBV12-4 and TRBJ2-2; the D gene is possibly TRBD1 (7 bases). The CDR3 extends over 16 amino acids. V gave up 3 bases and J gave up 1 base, with 12 bases separating them. This CDR3 is CASSFWQGGNTGELFF. In DNA, the CDR3 is TGTGCCAGCAGTTTTTGGCAGGGGGGGAACACCGGGGAGCTGTTTTTT.

This clonotype has a count of ten or more. This sequence joins TRBV20-1 and TRBJ2-7; D call uncertain. The V end lost 0 bases, the J end lost 2 bases, and 14 bases lay between the germline ends. Germline V gene sequence: CDR1 DFQATT, CDR2 SNEGSKA (reference sequence). The CDR3 runs 15 residues. This CDR3 reads CSARDASTPTYEQYF. The CDR3 DNA sequence: TGCAGTGCTAGAGATGCCTCTACACCAACCTACGAGCAGTACTTC.

This clonotype appeared a few times. The CDR3 loop reads CASSQWGQNSGNTIYF. DNA for the CDR3: TGCGCCAGCAGCCAATGGGGACAGAACTCTGGAAACACCATATATTTT. The gene calls are TRBV4-3 and TRBJ1-3, with 7 bases that match TRBD1. The germline CDR1 and CDR2 sequences are LGHNA and YSLEER. The V and J ends lost 2 bases and 0 bases, in that order; junction bases with no gene match: 4. The CDR3 has 16 amino acids.

This clonotype was detected many times. CDR3 bases: TGTGCCAGCAGTCCGGGGGGGGGCTCCTACAATGAGCAGTTCTTC. It specifies CASSPGGGSYNEQFF. The chain employs TRBV7-9 and TRBJ2-1; TRBD2 matches 8 bases. J lost 0 bases, V lost 6 bases, and 4 bases had no gene match. CDR1 is SEHNR and CDR2 is FQNEAQ in the germline V gene (reference sequence). This CDR3 contains 15 residues.

Note on this clonotype: Germline is not matched at one junction end, which may reflect a read error. The chain couples TRBV2 to TRBJ2-1; 9 positions agree with TRBD2. This CDR3 contains 19 residues. Germline loops: CDR1 SNHLY, CDR2 FYNNEI. CDR3 residues: CTSSPRGLAGATRYNEQFF. DNA of the CDR3: TGTACCAGCAGTCCCCGCGGGTTAGCGGGGGCCACACGCTACAATGAGCAGTTCTTC.

This clonotype was counted at least ten times. V gene TRBV5-5 combines with J gene TRBJ1-2; D possibly corresponds to TRBD1 (6 bases). The V end lost 4 bases, the J end lost 3 bases, and 19 bases lay between the germline ends. Per the germline V gene, CDR1 is SGHKS and CDR2 is YYEKEE (reference sequence). This CDR3 is built from 16 residues. CDR3 coding DNA: TGTGCCAGCAGCCCGTCCGCCCGGGACATCTACTATGGCTACACCTTC. Translated: CASSPSARDIYYGYTF. Using reference TRBV5-5 and TRBJ1-2 for the parts outside the CDR3, the full variable domain is DAGVTQSPTHLIKTRGQQVTLRCSPISGHKSVSWYQQVLGQGPQFIFQYYEKEERGRGNFPDRFSARQFPNYSSELNVNALLLGDSALYLCASSPSARDIYYGYTFGSGTRLTVV.

This clonotype has a count of ten or more. J is TRBJ1-4 and V is TRBV20-1; D call uncertain. Trimming stripped 3 bases from V and 6 bases from J, with 11 bases between. CDR1 is DFQATT and CDR2 is SNEGSKA in the germline V gene (reference sequence). The CDR3 has 13 residues. The CDR3 DNA reads TGCAGTGCTAGCAAGGGAGCCTATGAAAAACTGTTTTTT. Protein: CSASKGAYEKLFF.

This clonotype was observed many times. This chain connects TRBV7-9 to TRBJ1-4; D uncertain. Germline CDR1 is SEHNR and CDR2 is FQNEAQ (reference sequence). The CDR3 totals 14 residues. V was clipped by 5 bases and J by 3 bases, with 10 bases between them. In DNA form, the CDR3 reads TGTGCCAGCAGCCCGGACGGGGCTAATGAAAAACTGTTTTTT. This sequence encodes CASSPDGANEKLFF. The whole variable domain, remainder taken from reference TRBV7-9 and TRBJ1-4, is DTGVSQNPRHKITKRGQNVTFRCDPISEHNRLYWYRQTLGQGPEFLTYFQNEAQLEKSRLLSDRFSAERPKGSFSTLEIQRTEQGDSAMYLCASSPDGANEKLFFGSGTQLSVL.

The rearrangement uses TRBV29-1 and TRBJ2-3, with D unclear. This CDR3 spans 13 amino acids. Germline V CDR1 and CDR2: SQVTM, ANQGSEA. Trimming shortened V by 3 bases and J by 4 bases, and 11 bases separated the two germline ends. The CDR3 DNA sequence: TGCAGCGTTGAGCCCCCTATTGCAGATACGCAGTATTTT. It encodes CSVEPPIADTQYF.

This clonotype appeared many times. This chain connects TRBV29-1 to TRBJ2-7; 12 bases map to TRBD2. V was pared by 5 bases and J by 3 bases, with 2 bases of the junction left unmatched. Germline CDR1 is SQVTM and CDR2 is ANQGSEA. The CDR3 covers 13 residues. The DNA for the CDR3 is TGCAGCGTTCGACTAGCGGGAGTCTACGAGCAGTACTTC. Translated: CSVRLAGVYEQYF.

This clonotype appeared a few times. The chain uses TRBV30 and TRBJ1-4; no clear D gene. V was pared by 0 bases and J by 7 bases, with 6 bases between. The CDR3 sequence is 12 residues long. Germline CDR1 reads GTSNPN; CDR2 reads SVGIG (reference sequence). DNA for the CDR3: TGTGCCTGGAGTGTACGGAGTGAAAAACTGTTTTTT. Its protein product is CAWSVRSEKLFF. Combining the CDR3 with reference TRBV30 and TRBJ1-4 gives the whole variable domain SQTIHQWPATLVQPVGSPLSLECTVEGTSNPNLYWYRQAAGRGLQLLFYSVGIGQISSEVPQNLSASRPQDRQFILSSKKLLLSDSGFYLCAWSVRSEKLFFGSGTQLSVL.

This clonotype was seen a few times. The chain uses TRBV5-1 and TRBJ1-5, with D unresolved. Germline assignment: CDR1 SGHRS and CDR2 YFSETQ. This CDR3 comprises 15 residues. V shed 0 bases and J shed 0 bases, with 7 bases lying between them. CDR3 sequence: CASSLGHHSNQPQHF. The CDR3 DNA sequence: TGCGCCAGCAGCTTGGGACACCATAGCAATCAGCCCCAGCATTTT.

This clonotype was observed many times. The gene calls are TRBV6-1 and TRBJ1-1; perhaps TRBD1 as D (6 bases). Trimming stripped 5 bases from V and 1 base from J, with 11 bases between. Looked up from germline, CDR1 is MNHNS and CDR2 is SASEGT. The CDR3 has 14 residues. CDR3 coding DNA: TGTGCCAGCAGTACCACGACAGGGAACACTGAAGCTTTCTTT. It specifies CASSTTTGNTEAFF.

In this sample, this clonotype turned up many times. The chain has TRBV19 and TRBJ2-1, with a weak D call TRBD1 (5 bases). Per germline, CDR1 LNHDA and CDR2 SQIVND (reference sequence). The ends were cut back, 1 base at V and 10 bases at J, with 14 bases in the middle. The length of the CDR3 is 14 residues. CDR3 bases: TGTGCCAGTAGTATAGCCCAGGGATGGCAGGAGCAGTTCTTC. It specifies CASSIAQGWQEQFF.

The rearrangement links TRBV20-1 to TRBJ2-5; tentatively, D is TRBD2 (6 bases). The V end lost 2 bases, the J end lost 1 base, and 11 bases lay between the germline ends. There are 14 residues in the CDR3. CDR1 and CDR2 (germline): DFQATT, SNEGSKA (reference sequence). The CDR3 protein is CSARPRRGQETQYF. The CDR3 nucleotides are TGCAGTGCTAGACCTCGGAGGGGCCAAGAGACCCAGTACTTC.

V and J are TRBV28 and TRBJ1-1; D remains ambiguous. CDR3 length equals 14 residues. The germline V and J ends were trimmed by 3 bases and 1 base, with 9 bases remaining between them. From germline, CDR1 is MDHEN and CDR2 SYDVKM. The CDR3 region has the DNA TGTGCCAGCAGTTTTCCTGGAGGGAACACTGAAGCTTTCTTT. It is translated as CASSFPGGNTEAFF.